Listed below are T cell receptor beta chains from one sample, sequenced in a study of cytomegalovirus exposure and HLA in healthy donors. Repertoires were generated with immunoSEQ multiplex PCR, while TCRdb's copy carries only in-frame clones and drops some. The table includes approximately 220,000 clones, 75% to 90% detected once. The specimen sequenced was PBMCs. These receptors came from a boy between 2 and 15 years old in good health and CMV-seronegative. Each CDR3 is given with its conserved first and last residue. D genes are given only for firm matches. Expanded clones are given a class, and other clones once, few, many or no size at all.

len: 15
j_gene: TRBJ2-5
d_gene: TRBD1
abundance: once
v_gene: TRBV19
CDR3nt: TGTGCCAGTAGTTCGTTCAGGGGGCCCCAAGAGACCCAGTACTTC
CDR3aa: CASSSFRGPQETQYF

len: 15
j_gene: TRBJ2-5
d_gene: TRBD1
abundance: -
v_gene: TRBV11-3
CDR3nt: TGTGCCAGCAGCCCCAGGGGGGACAGGCTGGAGACCCAGTACTTC
CDR3aa: CASSPRGDRLETQYF

len: 11
j_gene: TRBJ2-1
d_gene: -
abundance: -
v_gene: TRBV10-1
CDR3nt: TGCGCCATTCAACAGGGTAATGAGCAGTTCTTC
CDR3aa: CAIQQGNEQFF

len: 14
j_gene: TRBJ1-1
d_gene: -
abundance: -
v_gene: TRBV7-6
CDR3nt: TGTGCCAGCAGCCATCAGGAGGGACTGATTGAAGCTTTCTTT
CDR3aa: CASSHQEGLIEAFF

len: 18
j_gene: TRBJ2-6
d_gene: TRBD1
abundance: once
v_gene: TRBV28
CDR3nt: TGTGCCAGCAGTTTCAGGGGACAGGGTATCTCTGGGGCCAACGTCCTGACTTTC
CDR3aa: CASSFRGQGISGANVLTF

len: 15
j_gene: TRBJ2-5
d_gene: TRBD2
abundance: -
v_gene: TRBV15
CDR3nt: TGTGCCACCAGCAGAGGGACTAGCGGGGTGGCGACCCAGTACTTC
CDR3aa: CATSRGTSGVATQYF

len: 11
j_gene: TRBJ2-3
d_gene: -
abundance: -
v_gene: TRBV14
CDR3nt: TGTGCCAGCCCTAGCACAGATACGCAGTATTTT
CDR3aa: CASPSTDTQYF

len: 12
j_gene: TRBJ2-3
d_gene: TRBD2
abundance: -
v_gene: TRBV30
CDR3nt: TGTGCCCGGGGGGGAGGCACAGATACGCAGTATTTT
CDR3aa: CARGGGTDTQYF

len: 15
j_gene: TRBJ1-2
d_gene: TRBD1
abundance: -
v_gene: TRBV13
CDR3nt: TGTGCCAGCAGCTCCTGGGACAGGGACCCCTATGGCTACACCTTC
CDR3aa: CASSSWDRDPYGYTF

len: 14
j_gene: TRBJ1-5
d_gene: -
abundance: -
v_gene: TRBV2
CDR3nt: TGTGCCAGCAGGGTACAGGGATGGGGTCAGCCCCAGCATTTT
CDR3aa: CASRVQGWGQPQHF

len: 14
j_gene: TRBJ2-5
d_gene: -
abundance: -
v_gene: TRBV21-1
CDR3nt: TGTGCCAGCAGCTCGGACAGGCTCCAAGAGACCCAGTACTTC
CDR3aa: CASSSDRLQETQYF

len: 13
j_gene: TRBJ2-3
d_gene: TRBD1
abundance: once
v_gene: TRBV6-5
CDR3nt: TGTGCCAGCAGTTCACAGGGGGTAGATACGCAGTATTTT
CDR3aa: CASSSQGVDTQYF

len: 18
j_gene: TRBJ2-1
d_gene: -
abundance: -
v_gene: TRBV11-2
CDR3nt: TGTGCCAGCAGCTTAGAACCGCTCGCGCGGCCCTCCTACAATGAGCAGTTCTTC
CDR3aa: CASSLEPLARPSYNEQFF

len: 15
j_gene: TRBJ2-7
d_gene: TRBD2
abundance: -
v_gene: TRBV7-9
CDR3nt: TGTGCCAGCAGCTTAGGGATAGCGGGAGGGCGCGAGCAGTACTTC
CDR3aa: CASSLGIAGGREQYF

len: 15
j_gene: TRBJ1-1
d_gene: TRBD1
abundance: -
v_gene: TRBV15
CDR3nt: TGTGCCACCAGCAGGGTGGACAGGCCAGGCCCTGAAGCTTTCTTT
CDR3aa: CATSRVDRPGPEAFF

len: 18
j_gene: TRBJ2-1
d_gene: TRBD2
abundance: -
v_gene: TRBV7-9
CDR3nt: TGTGCCAGCACCCCACAAGGGACTAGCTTTAGCTCCTACAATGAGCAGTTCTTC
CDR3aa: CASTPQGTSFSSYNEQFF

len: 13
j_gene: TRBJ2-3
d_gene: -
abundance: -
v_gene: TRBV7-2
CDR3nt: TGTGCCAGCAGCTTTGGGGAGTCCCAGGCGCAGTATTTT
CDR3aa: CASSFGESQAQYF

len: 16
j_gene: TRBJ2-7
d_gene: TRBD2
abundance: few
v_gene: TRBV4-1
CDR3nt: TGCGCCAGCAGCCAAGGATCGCTAGCGGGACCTAAAGAGCAGTACTTC
CDR3aa: CASSQGSLAGPKEQYF

len: 14
j_gene: TRBJ2-2
d_gene: -
abundance: once
v_gene: TRBV5-8
CDR3nt: TGTGCCAGCAGCTTGGGGCAGAACACCGGGGAGCTGTTTTTT
CDR3aa: CASSLGQNTGELFF

len: 14
j_gene: TRBJ2-5
d_gene: TRBD1
abundance: -
v_gene: TRBV28
CDR3nt: TGTGCCAGCAGGCCGGGACAGGGTGGAGAGACCCAGTACTTC
CDR3aa: CASRPGQGGETQYF

len: 13
j_gene: TRBJ1-1
d_gene: TRBD1
abundance: few
v_gene: TRBV19
CDR3nt: TGTGCCAGTAGTAGGACAGGGAACACTGAAGCTTTCTTT
CDR3aa: CASSRTGNTEAFF

len: 14
j_gene: TRBJ1-1
d_gene: -
abundance: once
v_gene: TRBV18
CDR3nt: TGTGCCAGCTCACCAGGGCTACAGGACACTGAAGCTTTCTTT
CDR3aa: CASSPGLQDTEAFF

len: 15
j_gene: TRBJ2-1
d_gene: TRBD2
abundance: -
v_gene: TRBV5-4
CDR3nt: TGTGCCAGCAGCCCCGACAGCGGGAGTTACAATGAGCAGTTCTTC
CDR3aa: CASSPDSGSYNEQFF

len: 18
j_gene: TRBJ2-1
d_gene: TRBD2
abundance: -
v_gene: TRBV28
CDR3nt: TGTGCCAGCAGGCCGACTAGCGGGAAGGGAATCTCCTACAATGAGCAGTTCTTC
CDR3aa: CASRPTSGKGISYNEQFF

len: 15
j_gene: TRBJ1-1
d_gene: -
abundance: few
v_gene: TRBV30
CDR3nt: TGTGCCTGGAGCTCTGGTTTTGGGGGGAGGACTGAAGCTTTCTTT
CDR3aa: CAWSSGFGGRTEAFF

len: 15
j_gene: TRBJ2-3
d_gene: -
abundance: -
v_gene: TRBV10-3
CDR3nt: TGTGCCATCAGTGAGTCGGCAGAAGTCACAGATACGCAGTATTTT
CDR3aa: CAISESAEVTDTQYF

len: 14
j_gene: TRBJ1-4
d_gene: TRBD1
abundance: -
v_gene: TRBV19
CDR3nt: TGTGCCAGTAGTATACGGACAGGAGATGAAAAACTGTTTTTT
CDR3aa: CASSIRTGDEKLFF

len: 15
j_gene: TRBJ2-1
d_gene: -
abundance: -
v_gene: TRBV2
CDR3nt: TGTGCCAGCAGTGAACCAGGTCGCTCCTACAATGAGCAGTTCTTC
CDR3aa: CASSEPGRSYNEQFF

len: 15
j_gene: TRBJ1-4
d_gene: TRBD1
abundance: -
v_gene: TRBV7-9
CDR3nt: TGTGCCAGCAGCCCTCGAGGGGACAGGGGTGAAAAACTGTTTTTT
CDR3aa: CASSPRGDRGEKLFF

len: 14
j_gene: TRBJ2-1
d_gene: TRBD2
abundance: -
v_gene: TRBV7-9
CDR3nt: TGTGCCAGCAGCTTGCCTAGCGGGTATTATGAGCAGTTCTTC
CDR3aa: CASSLPSGYYEQFF

len: 14
j_gene: TRBJ2-1
d_gene: TRBD2
abundance: -
v_gene: TRBV18
CDR3nt: TGTGCCAGCTCACTTAGCGGGAGGTACAATGAGCAGTTCTTC
CDR3aa: CASSLSGRYNEQFF

len: 13
j_gene: TRBJ1-2
d_gene: -
abundance: -
v_gene: TRBV30
CDR3nt: TGTGCCTGGAGTGCGGGGAGAAACTATGGCTACACCTTC
CDR3aa: CAWSAGRNYGYTF

len: 15
j_gene: TRBJ1-1
d_gene: -
abundance: -
v_gene: TRBV7-9
CDR3nt: TGTGCCAGCAGCCTGATTGGACTCTTGAACACTGAAGCTTTCTTT
CDR3aa: CASSLIGLLNTEAFF

len: 15
j_gene: TRBJ2-4
d_gene: -
abundance: -
v_gene: TRBV13
CDR3nt: TGTGCCAGCAGCTTAAGACAGGAAGCCAAAAACATTCAGTACTTC
CDR3aa: CASSLRQEAKNIQYF

len: 16
j_gene: TRBJ2-7
d_gene: -
abundance: -
v_gene: TRBV5-1
CDR3nt: TGCGCCAGCAGCTTCGACACGACAGGTGGATTCTACGAGCAGTACTTC
CDR3aa: CASSFDTTGGFYEQYF

len: 15
j_gene: TRBJ1-2
d_gene: -
abundance: -
v_gene: TRBV4-1
CDR3nt: TGCGCCAGCAGCCAAGTTGGCGGGAAGGTGTGTGGCTACACCTTC
CDR3aa: CASSQVGGKVCGYTF

len: 15
j_gene: TRBJ2-1
d_gene: TRBD1
abundance: -
v_gene: TRBV5-1
CDR3nt: TGCGCCAGCAGCAGCCGGGACAGGGCGGGACGGGAGCAGTTCTTC
CDR3aa: CASSSRDRAGREQFF

len: 15
j_gene: TRBJ2-3
d_gene: TRBD2
abundance: -
v_gene: TRBV6-5
CDR3nt: TGTGCCAGCAGGCGGATGGGACTAGGGGGAGATACGCAGTATTTT
CDR3aa: CASRRMGLGGDTQYF

len: 16
j_gene: TRBJ1-1
d_gene: -
abundance: -
v_gene: TRBV5-1
CDR3nt: TGCGCCAGCAGCTTGGCCCGCGGGGGGAGGAACACTGAAGCTTTCTTT
CDR3aa: CASSLARGGRNTEAFF

len: 16
j_gene: TRBJ2-5
d_gene: TRBD2
abundance: -
v_gene: TRBV30
CDR3nt: TGTGCCTGGAGTTCCGTCCGGACTAGCGGGCAAGAGACCCAGTACTTC
CDR3aa: CAWSSVRTSGQETQYF

len: 11
j_gene: TRBJ2-7
d_gene: TRBD2
abundance: -
v_gene: TRBV27
CDR3nt: TGTGCCAGCAGTTTTGGCGGGGGGCAGTACTTC
CDR3aa: CASSFGGGQYF

len: 12
j_gene: TRBJ1-2
d_gene: -
abundance: -
v_gene: TRBV5-4
CDR3nt: TGTGCCAGCAGCTTGGACACGCGGGGCTACACCTTC
CDR3aa: CASSLDTRGYTF

len: 14
j_gene: TRBJ1-2
d_gene: -
abundance: -
v_gene: TRBV7-9
CDR3nt: TGTGCCAGCAGCTTAGCAGGGGCGGGGAATGGCTACACCTTC
CDR3aa: CASSLAGAGNGYTF

len: 16
j_gene: TRBJ2-3
d_gene: TRBD2
abundance: -
v_gene: TRBV15
CDR3nt: TGTGCCACCAGCAGAGGGCGAGCTAGCGGGGTTAATACGCAGTATTTT
CDR3aa: CATSRGRASGVNTQYF

len: 15
j_gene: TRBJ1-4
d_gene: TRBD1
abundance: -
v_gene: TRBV19
CDR3nt: TGTGCCAGTAGTATGGAGACAGGGTTTAATGAAAAACTGTTTTTT
CDR3aa: CASSMETGFNEKLFF

len: 16
j_gene: TRBJ2-2
d_gene: TRBD2
abundance: -
v_gene: TRBV5-1
CDR3nt: TGCGCCAGCCGCGCGGGGGGGCCCCCGTGGACCGGGGAGCTGTTTTTT
CDR3aa: CASRAGGPPWTGELFF

len: 15
j_gene: TRBJ2-7
d_gene: TRBD2
abundance: -
v_gene: TRBV6-4
CDR3nt: TGTGCCAGCAGTGTCTTAGCGGGACCCTCCTACGAGCAGTACTTC
CDR3aa: CASSVLAGPSYEQYF

len: 14
j_gene: TRBJ1-2
d_gene: TRBD1
abundance: -
v_gene: TRBV9
CDR3nt: TGTGCCAGCAGCGTAAGAGGGGGCGACTATGGCTACACCTTC
CDR3aa: CASSVRGGDYGYTF

len: 17
j_gene: TRBJ2-5
d_gene: -
abundance: -
v_gene: TRBV7-9
CDR3nt: TGTGCCAGCAGCTTGGGTGGGGGGGCGTCTGGCAGGGAGACCCAGTACTTC
CDR3aa: CASSLGGGASGRETQYF

len: 20
j_gene: TRBJ2-1
d_gene: TRBD2
abundance: -
v_gene: TRBV5-1
CDR3nt: TGCGCCAGCAGCTTGGGACTAGCGGGGGGCCCACACAGCTCCTACAATGAGCAGTTCTTC
CDR3aa: CASSLGLAGGPHSSYNEQFF

len: 13
j_gene: TRBJ2-5
d_gene: -
abundance: -
v_gene: TRBV27
CDR3nt: TGTGCCAGCAGAGGGGAATTCGGAGAGACCCAGTACTTC
CDR3aa: CASRGEFGETQYF

len: 15
j_gene: TRBJ2-3
d_gene: TRBD2
abundance: -
v_gene: TRBV19
CDR3nt: TGTGCCAGTAGTATATCTAGCGGGGGGTCAGATACGCAGTATTTT
CDR3aa: CASSISSGGSDTQYF

len: 15
j_gene: TRBJ2-1
d_gene: TRBD2
abundance: -
v_gene: TRBV2
CDR3nt: TGTGCCAGCAAAGGCGGGGGGGTTTCCTACAATGAGCAGTTCTTC
CDR3aa: CASKGGGVSYNEQFF